The present T cell receptor beta chain was sequenced within a study of OX40 agonist ivuxolimab in advanced cancers. Study at large: Dose-escalation patients' cancers were hepatocellular carcinoma, melanoma, renal cell or head and neck cancer. Findings of the study overall: Expanded clones were, on average, more numerous among CD8+ T cells than CD4+. The 0.1-3.0 mg/kg partial responders had among the lowest clonal expansion.

Peripheral blood came from all dose cohorts at three timepoints. TCRdb's copy holds only in-frame clones and misses some; the assay was immunoSEQ multiplex PCR. The sample records some 60,000 clones, less than 95% being singletons. Germline CDR1 SNHLY, CDR2 FYNNEI. This CDR3 is 13 amino acids long. V was cut by 8 bases and J by 9 bases, with 14 bases left in between. With regard to this clone: The target antigen is unknown.

The source material was CD4+ or CD8+ T cells sorted from blood, sampled in a trial of the OX40 agonist ivuxolimab. This chain connects TRBV2 to TRBJ1-6; tentatively, D is TRBD1 (5 bases). The sequence derives from an adult with an advanced solid tumor such as melanoma, head and neck, liver or kidney cancer. The CDR3 loop is CASRVQVVSPLHF. The DNA of the CDR3 is TGTGCCAGCCGAGTACAGGTGGTTTCACCCCTCCACTTT.